The entry below describes one TCR beta chain. Its antigen is not known. Germline V gives CDR1 SGHRS, CDR2 YFSETQ. V was clipped by 4 bases and J by 8 bases, with 7 bases between them. This CDR3 region has 12 residues. This sample stems from a study of CD8+CD57+ T cells in acquired aplastic anemia. Across the study: Sorted CD4+ and CD8+ cells yielded 3.2 ug of DNA on average. Healthy CD8+ samples averaged approximately 11 million reads. Study-level points and caveats: A significant difference in CD8+ Simpson's diversity between patients and controls was not found. Patients and controls turned out to have 25 to 30 CD8+ CDR3 sequences in common.

Genomic DNA, the template, was used for profiling of the TCR beta VDJ and CDR3. One entry per CDR3 protein, called by TCRdb with MiXCR from the reads. The sample has about 170,000 distinct CDR3 sequences; around 45% are singletons. The chain carries TRBV5-1 and TRBJ1-6, with unresolved D. This TCR was recovered from a human donor in good health. The sequenced sample consisted of sorted CD4+, CD8+, or CD8+CD57+ T cells (not recorded which) from PBMCs. This CDR3 is CASSDTDSPLHF. CDR3 bases: TGCGCCAGCAGCGACACAGATTCACCCCTCCACTTT.